These 4 T cell receptor beta chains share one sample of origin, sequenced in a study of cytomegalovirus exposure and HLA in healthy donors. Both 60 Vbeta primers and 13 Jbeta primers went into the PCR. Some clones are missing from TCRdb's copy, which holds only in-frame ones; the method was immunoSEQ multiplex PCR. Of approximately 190,000 clones listed, 75% to 90% are singletons. Sequencing used PBMCs. The receptors were sampled from a middle-aged man in good health and CMV-seropositive.

V and J are TRBV7-8 and TRBJ2-7, with TRBD1 matching over 10 bases. Germline values: CDR1 SGHVS, CDR2 FQNEAQ. J lost 6 bases, V lost 1 base, and 12 bases had no gene match. This CDR3 has 17 residues. The CDR3 sequence: CASSLVTGGNWMGEQYF. CDR3 in DNA: TGTGCCAGCAGCTTAGTGACAGGGGGCAATTGGATGGGCGAGCAGTACTTC. The complete variable domain, with remaining parts taken from reference TRBV7-8 and TRBJ2-7, reads GAGVSQSPRYKVAKRGQDVALRCDPISGHVSLFWYQQALGQGPEFLTYFQNEAQLDKSGLPSDRFFAERPEGSVSTLKIQRTQQEDSAVYLCASSLVTGGNWMGEQYFGPGTRLTVT.

The rearrangement links TRBV7-9 to TRBJ2-7, with D unclear. Germline V gene data show CDR1 as SEHNR and CDR2 as FQNEAQ (reference sequence). CDR3 length equals 12 residues. Trimming shortened V by 3 bases and J by 3 bases, and 6 bases separated the two germline ends. This chain's CDR3 is CASSFADYEQYF. The CDR3 DNA reads TGTGCCAGCAGCTTTGCAGACTACGAGCAGTACTTC.

V is TRBV7-2 and J is TRBJ2-3; 8 nucleotides match TRBD2. J lost 2 bases, V lost 4 bases, and 17 bases had no gene match. CDR1 and CDR2 from the germline V gene are SGHTA and FQGNSA. The CDR3 is made up of 19 amino acids. The CDR3 coding sequence is TGTGCCAGCAGCTATTCTCCACGGAACGGGGGGGGCCCCACAGATACGCAGTATTTT. Protein product: CASSYSPRNGGGPTDTQYF.

The chain recombines TRBV5-6 with TRBJ2-7; TRBD2 might be the D (6 bases). Germline V gene lookup returns CDR1 SGHDT and CDR2 YYEEEE. The V end was cut by 4 bases, the J end by 1 base, with 15 bases between. The CDR3 is 15 amino acids. CDR3: CASSLRSGASYEQYF. The CDR3 DNA sequence: TGTGCCAGCAGCCTGCGTAGCGGCGCATCCTACGAGCAGTACTTC.